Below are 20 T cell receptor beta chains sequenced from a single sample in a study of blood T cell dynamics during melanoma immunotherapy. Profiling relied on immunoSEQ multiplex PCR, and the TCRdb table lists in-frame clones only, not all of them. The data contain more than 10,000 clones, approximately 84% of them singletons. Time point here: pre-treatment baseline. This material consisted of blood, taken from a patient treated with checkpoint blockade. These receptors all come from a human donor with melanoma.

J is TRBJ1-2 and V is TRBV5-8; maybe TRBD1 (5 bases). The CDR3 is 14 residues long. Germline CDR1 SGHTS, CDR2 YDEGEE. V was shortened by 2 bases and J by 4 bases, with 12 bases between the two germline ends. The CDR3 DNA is TGTGCCAGCAGCTTATCAGGGCTCCTCTATGGCTACACCTTC. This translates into CASSLSGLLYGYTF.

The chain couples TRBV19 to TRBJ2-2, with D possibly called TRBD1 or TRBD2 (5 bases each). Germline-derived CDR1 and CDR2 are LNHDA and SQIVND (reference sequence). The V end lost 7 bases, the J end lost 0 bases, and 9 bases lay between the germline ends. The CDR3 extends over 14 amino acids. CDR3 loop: CASKGPTNTGELFF. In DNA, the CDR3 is TGTGCCAGTAAGGGACCGACGAACACCGGGGAGCTGTTTTTT.

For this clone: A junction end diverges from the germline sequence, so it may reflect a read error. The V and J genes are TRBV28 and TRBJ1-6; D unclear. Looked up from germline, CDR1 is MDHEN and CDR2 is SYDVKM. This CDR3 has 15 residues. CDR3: CASSSHGSNNSPLHF. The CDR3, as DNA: TGTGCCAGCAGTTCCCACGGCTCCAATAATTCACCCCTCCACTTT. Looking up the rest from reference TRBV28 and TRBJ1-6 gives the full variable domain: DVKVTQSSRYLVKRTGEKVFLECVQDMDHENMFWYRQDPGLGLRLIYFSYDVKMKEKGDIPEGYSVSREKKERFSLILESASTNQTSMYLCASSSHGSNNSPLHFGNGTRLTVT.

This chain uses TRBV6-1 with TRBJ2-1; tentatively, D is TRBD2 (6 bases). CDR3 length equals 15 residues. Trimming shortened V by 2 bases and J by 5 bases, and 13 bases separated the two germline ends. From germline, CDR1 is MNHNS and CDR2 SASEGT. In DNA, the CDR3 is TGTGCCAGCAGTGAACGGGGGTGGACGGACAATGAGCAGTTCTTC. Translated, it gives CASSERGWTDNEQFF.

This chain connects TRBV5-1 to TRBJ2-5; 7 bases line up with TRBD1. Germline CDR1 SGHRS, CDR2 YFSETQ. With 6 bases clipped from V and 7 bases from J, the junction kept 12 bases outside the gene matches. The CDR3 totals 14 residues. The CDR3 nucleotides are TGCGCCAGCACCGAGGGGGCGGTTATGGGGACCCAGTACTTC. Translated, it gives CASTEGAVMGTQYF.

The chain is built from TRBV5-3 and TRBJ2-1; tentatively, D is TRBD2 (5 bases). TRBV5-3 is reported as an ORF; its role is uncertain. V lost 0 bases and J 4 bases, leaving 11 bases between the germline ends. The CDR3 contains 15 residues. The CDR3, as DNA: TGTGCCAGAAGCTTGGGCCTAGCCCCGTACAATGAGCAGTTCTTC. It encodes CARSLGLAPYNEQFF.

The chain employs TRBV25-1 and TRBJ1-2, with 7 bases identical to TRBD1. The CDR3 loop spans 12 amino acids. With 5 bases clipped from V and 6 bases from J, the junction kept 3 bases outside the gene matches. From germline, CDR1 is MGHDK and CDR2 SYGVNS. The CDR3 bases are TGTGCCAGCAGTAAACAGGGGAATGGCTACACCTTC. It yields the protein CASSKQGNGYTF.

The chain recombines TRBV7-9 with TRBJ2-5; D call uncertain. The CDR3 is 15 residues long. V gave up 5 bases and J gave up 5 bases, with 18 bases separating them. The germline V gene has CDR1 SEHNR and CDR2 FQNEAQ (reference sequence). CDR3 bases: TGTGCCAGCAGCCCTGGGAAGGCCTCTTGGGAGACCCAGTACTTC. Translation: CASSPGKASWETQYF.

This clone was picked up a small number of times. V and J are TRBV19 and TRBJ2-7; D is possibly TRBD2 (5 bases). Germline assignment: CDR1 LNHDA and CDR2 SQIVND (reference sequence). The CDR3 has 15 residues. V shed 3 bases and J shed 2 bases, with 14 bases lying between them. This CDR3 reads CASSMGLEAPYEQYF. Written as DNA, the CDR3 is TGTGCCAGTAGTATGGGCCTGGAGGCCCCCTACGAGCAGTACTTC.

The CDR3 sequence: CASSLGVYTIYF. CDR3 in DNA: TGTGCCAGCAGCTTAGGAGTATACACCATATATTTT. The rearrangement joins TRBV7-9 to TRBJ1-3; no firm D call. Germline V gene data show CDR1 as SEHNR and CDR2 as FQNEAQ (reference sequence). Deletions cut 1 base from V and 8 bases from J, with 6 bases between. This CDR3 spans 12 amino acids. Based on the CDR3 plus reference TRBV7-9 and TRBJ1-3, the full variable domain is DTGVSQNPRHKITKRGQNVTFRCDPISEHNRLYWYRQTLGQGPEFLTYFQNEAQLEKSRLLSDRFSAERPKGSFSTLEIQRTEQGDSAMYLCASSLGVYTIYFGEGSWLTVV.

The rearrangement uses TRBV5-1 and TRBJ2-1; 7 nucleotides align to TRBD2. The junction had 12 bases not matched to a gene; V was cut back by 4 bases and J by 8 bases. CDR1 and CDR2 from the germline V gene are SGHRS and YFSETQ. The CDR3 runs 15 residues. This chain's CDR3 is CASSRTAGEVYEQFF. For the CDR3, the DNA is TGCGCCAGCAGCCGCACTGCGGGGGAGGTATATGAGCAGTTCTTC.

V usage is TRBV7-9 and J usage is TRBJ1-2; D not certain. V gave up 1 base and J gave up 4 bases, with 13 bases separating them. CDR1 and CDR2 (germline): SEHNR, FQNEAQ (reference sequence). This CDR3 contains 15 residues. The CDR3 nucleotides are TGTGCCAGCAGCTTAGGTCGGCGGGAGTTCTATGGCTACACCTTC. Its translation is CASSLGRREFYGYTF. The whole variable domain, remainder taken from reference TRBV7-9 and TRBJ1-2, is DTGVSQNPRHKITKRGQNVTFRCDPISEHNRLYWYRQTLGQGPEFLTYFQNEAQLEKSRLLSDRFSAERPKGSFSTLEIQRTEQGDSAMYLCASSLGRREFYGYTFGSGTRLTVV.

The CDR3 here is CASSLDGSGRNEQYF. The CDR3 DNA reads as TGTGCCAGCAGTTTGGACGGGAGTGGGCGCAACGAGCAGTACTTC. The V call is TRBV28, the J call TRBJ2-7, with D possibly being TRBD2 (6 bases). V lost 3 bases to trimming and J lost 5 bases, with 17 bases between them. Germline V gene sequence: CDR1 MDHEN, CDR2 SYDVKM. CDR3 length: 15 amino acids.

The CDR3 reads CSDRVGYGYTF. CDR3 in DNA: TGCAGCGACAGGGTGGGATATGGCTACACCTTC. V and J are TRBV29-1 and TRBJ1-2; D possibly corresponds to TRBD1 (6 bases). In germline, CDR1 is SQVTM, CDR2 ANQGSEA. With 7 bases removed from V and 5 bases from J, the gap between germline ends came to 11 bases. This CDR3 spans 11 amino acids.

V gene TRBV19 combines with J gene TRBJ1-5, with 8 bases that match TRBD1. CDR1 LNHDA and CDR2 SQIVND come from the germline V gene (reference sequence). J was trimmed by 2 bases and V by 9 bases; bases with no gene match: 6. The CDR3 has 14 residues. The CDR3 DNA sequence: TGTGCCAGCGAGGACAGGGTCGGCAATCAGCCCCAGCATTTT. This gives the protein CASEDRVGNQPQHF.

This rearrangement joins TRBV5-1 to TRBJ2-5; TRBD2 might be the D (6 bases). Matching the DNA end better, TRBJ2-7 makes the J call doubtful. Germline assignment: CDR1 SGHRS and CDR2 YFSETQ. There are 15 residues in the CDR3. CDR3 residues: CASSSGLISSYEQYF. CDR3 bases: TGCGCCAGCAGCTCGGGACTCATCTCCTCCTACGAGCAGTACTTC.

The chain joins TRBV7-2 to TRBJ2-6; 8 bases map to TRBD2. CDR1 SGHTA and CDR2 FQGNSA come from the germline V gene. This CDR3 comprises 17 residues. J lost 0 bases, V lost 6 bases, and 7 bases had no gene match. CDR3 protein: CASRLSAGDSGANVLTF. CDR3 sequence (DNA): TGTGCCAGCAGGCTCTCAGCGGGGGACTCTGGGGCCAACGTCCTGACTTTC.

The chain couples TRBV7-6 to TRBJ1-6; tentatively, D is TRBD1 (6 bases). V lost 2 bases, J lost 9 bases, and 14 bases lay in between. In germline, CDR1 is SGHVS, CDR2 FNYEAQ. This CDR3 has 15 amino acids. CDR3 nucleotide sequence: TGTGCCAGCAGCTTACAAGCAGGGGTTTCTTCACCCCTCCACTTT. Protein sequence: CASSLQAGVSSPLHF.

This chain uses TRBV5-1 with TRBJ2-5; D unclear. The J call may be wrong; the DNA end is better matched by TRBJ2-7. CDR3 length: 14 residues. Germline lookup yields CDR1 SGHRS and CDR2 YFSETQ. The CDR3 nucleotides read TGCGCCAGCAGCCTAACAACGAGCTCCTACGAGCAGTACTTC. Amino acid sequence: CASSLTTSSYEQYF.

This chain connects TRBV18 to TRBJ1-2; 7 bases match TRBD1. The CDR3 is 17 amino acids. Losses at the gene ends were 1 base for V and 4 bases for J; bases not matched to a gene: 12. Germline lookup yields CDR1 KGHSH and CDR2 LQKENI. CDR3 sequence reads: CASSPQAGPEGAYGYTF. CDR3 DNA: TGTGCCAGCTCACCACAGGCGGGCCCCGAGGGGGCCTATGGCTACACCTTC.